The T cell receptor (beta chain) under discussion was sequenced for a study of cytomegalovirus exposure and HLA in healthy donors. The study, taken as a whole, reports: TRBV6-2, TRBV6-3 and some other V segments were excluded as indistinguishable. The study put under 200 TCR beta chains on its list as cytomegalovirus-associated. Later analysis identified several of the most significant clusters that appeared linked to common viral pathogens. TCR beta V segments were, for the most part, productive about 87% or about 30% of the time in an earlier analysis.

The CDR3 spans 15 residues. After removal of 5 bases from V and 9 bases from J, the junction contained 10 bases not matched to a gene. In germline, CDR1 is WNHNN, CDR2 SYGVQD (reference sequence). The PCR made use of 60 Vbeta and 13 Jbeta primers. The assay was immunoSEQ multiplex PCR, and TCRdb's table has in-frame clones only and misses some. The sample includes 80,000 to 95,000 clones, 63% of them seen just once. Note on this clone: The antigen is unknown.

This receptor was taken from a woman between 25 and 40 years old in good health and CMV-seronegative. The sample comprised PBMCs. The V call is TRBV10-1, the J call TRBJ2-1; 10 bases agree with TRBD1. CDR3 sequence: CASSSPGQGMGEQFF. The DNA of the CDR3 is TGCGCCAGCAGTTCTCCGGGACAGGGGATGGGTGAGCAGTTCTTC.